This T cell receptor beta chain was profiled in a study of identical twins. As regards this clonotype: What it binds is unknown.

The CDR3 spans 13 residues. Germline assignment: CDR1 MNHNS and CDR2 SASEGT. Trimming took 7 bases from V and 4 from J, leaving 13 bases between them. Regarding the study as a whole: The study found weaker excess twin sharing in beta out-of-frame sequences.

In TCRdb, the 5' RACE reads were re-called with MiXCR into one record per CDR3 protein. The sample lists roughly 570,000 distinct CDR3 sequences; around 9.6% were seen once. This sample was also put to use in a study of yellow fever vaccine responses in identical twins.

The chain has TRBV6-1 and TRBJ2-5; TRBD2 might be the D (7 bases). The sequence was collected from a woman under 30 in good health. The specimen was PBMCs. The CDR3 reads CASNKGGGETQYF. CDR3 nucleotide sequence: TGTGCCAGCAACAAGGGGGGGGGAGAGACCCAGTACTTC.